The 7 T cell receptor beta chains reported below all come from one sample, sequenced in a study of blood T cell repertoires in COVID-19. The table came from immunoSEQ multiplex PCR; TCRdb's copy has only in-frame clones and leaves some out. The sample has approximately 250,000 clones, around nine tenths seen once. Material: PBMCs or T cells enriched from blood (not recorded which). The receptors shown here come from a middle-aged woman who had been exposed to COVID-19.

The chain uses TRBV5-4 and TRBJ2-1, with D possibly TRBD2 on 5 matching bases. CDR3 length equals 12 residues. The ends were cut back, 5 bases at V and 7 bases at J, with 10 bases in the middle. The V gene's germline CDR1 is SGHNT and CDR2 YYREEE (reference sequence). The CDR3 loop reads CASSERRNEQFF. The CDR3 nucleotides read TGTGCCAGCAGTGAGCGGAGAAATGAGCAGTTCTTC.

J is TRBJ1-1 and V is TRBV9; D is perhaps TRBD1 (5 bases). Germline lookup yields CDR1 SGDLS and CDR2 YYNGEE. Trimming took 0 bases from V and 0 from J, leaving 9 bases between them. This CDR3 spans 15 amino acids. The DNA for the CDR3 is TGTGCCAGCAGCGTAGGCGGGGGAATGAACACTGAAGCTTTCTTT. It translates to CASSVGGGMNTEAFF.

The rearrangement uses TRBV5-1 and TRBJ1-1, with D maybe TRBD1 (5 bases). Trimming shortened V by 0 bases and J by 5 bases, and 11 bases separated the two germline ends. Germline lookup yields CDR1 SGHRS and CDR2 YFSETQ. This CDR3 spans 14 amino acids. The chain's CDR3 is CASSLVGQLTEAFF. CDR3 DNA sequence: TGCGCCAGCAGCTTGGTTGGACAACTAACTGAAGCTTTCTTT.

The chain is built from TRBV7-9 and TRBJ1-1; D remains ambiguous. Trimming cost V 5 bases and J 1 base, with 5 bases left between them. The CDR3 is made up of 12 amino acids. Germline-derived CDR1 and CDR2 are SEHNR and FQNEAQ (reference sequence). CDR3 sequence: CASSKQNTEAFF. Here the CDR3 DNA reads TGTGCCAGCAGCAAGCAGAACACTGAAGCTTTCTTT.

This chain uses TRBV6-1 with TRBJ2-7; possible D gene TRBD1, 5 bases. Germline V lookup: CDR1 MNHNS, CDR2 SASEGT. CDR3 length: 16 amino acids. V gave up 4 bases and J gave up 0 bases, with 16 bases separating them. CDR3 coding DNA: TGTGCCAGCAGTGTCCGACAGTACCTAAGCTCCTACGAGCAGTACTTC. This codes for CASSVRQYLSSYEQYF.

This rearrangement joins TRBV7-2 to TRBJ1-2; D not resolved. CDR3 length equals 14 residues. The V and J ends lost 5 bases and 4 bases respectively, with 14 bases between them. In germline, CDR1 is SGHTA, CDR2 FQGNSA. The CDR3 sequence is CASSPAGIPYGYTF. The CDR3 DNA sequence: TGTGCCAGCAGCCCAGCGGGGATACCCTATGGCTACACCTTC.

The chain carries TRBV7-2 and TRBJ1-4, with D unclear. Trimming stripped 3 bases from V and 7 bases from J, with 15 bases between. Germline-derived CDR1 and CDR2 are SGHTA and FQGNSA. The CDR3 consists of 15 residues. The CDR3 region has the DNA TGTGCCAGCAGCTTTTTTCGAGGGCCAGGTGAAAAACTGTTTTTT. Protein product: CASSFFRGPGEKLFF.